The 18 T cell receptor beta chains in this list originate from one sample, sequenced in a study of radiotherapy plus CTLA-4 blockade in lung cancer. The data were produced by immunoSEQ multiplex PCR, yet TCRdb's version contains in-frame clones alone and is incomplete. The table has some 67,000 clones, roughly three quarters seen once. Specimen: peripheral blood, collected from a patient treated with radiotherapy plus ipilimumab. The receptors were gathered from a human donor with non-small cell lung cancer whose response to radiotherapy plus ipilimumab could not be evaluated. Some clones in this sample may be carry-over from other donors' samples.

There are a few counts of this clone. The DNA is omitted, as the CDR3 cannot be located on it reliably, and the CDR3 follows TCRdb's listing. V usage is TRBV4-2 and J usage is TRBJ2-1; the DNA was not compared with TRBD2, the D call given in the table. A total of 18 residues make up the CDR3, ends included. Germline V gene lookup returns CDR1 LGHNA and CDR2 YNFKEQ. CDR3 protein: CASSTSTVAASSYNEQFF.

V and J are TRBV6-5 and TRBJ1-1; D uncertain. Germline assignment: CDR1 MNHEY and CDR2 SVGAGI. This CDR3 region has 13 residues. Trimming cost V 6 bases and J 1 base, with 9 bases left between them. CDR3 region: CASSLNWNTEAFF. CDR3 nucleotide sequence: TGTGCCAGCAGCCTTAACTGGAACACTGAAGCTTTCTTT.

The rearrangement joins TRBV2 to TRBJ2-7; a weak D match, TRBD2 (7 bases). This CDR3 is 14 amino acids long. Trimming removed 8 bases at V and 5 bases at J, with 19 bases between. From germline, CDR1 is SNHLY and CDR2 FYNNEI. The CDR3 sequence is CASRWGGRMDEQYF. CDR3 coding DNA: TGTGCCAGCCGATGGGGGGGGCGCATGGACGAGCAGTACTTC. The full variable domain, rest sourced from reference TRBV2 and TRBJ2-7, is EPEVTQTPSHQVTQMGQEVILRCVPISNHLYFYWYRQILGQKVEFLVSFYNNEISEKSEIFDDQFSVERPDGSNFTLKIRSTKLEDSAMYFCASRWGGRMDEQYFGPGTRLTVT.

With regard to this clone: The identical CDR3 is also encoded by other nucleotide sequences in the sample. The gene calls are TRBV6-5 and TRBJ2-3; D gene unclear. This CDR3 region has 13 residues. V was cut by 2 bases and J by 3 bases, with 6 bases left in between. Germline CDR1 reads MNHEY; CDR2 reads SVGAGI. CDR3 protein: CASSYPGTDTQYF. CDR3 bases: TGTGCCAGCAGTTACCCCGGGACAGATACGCAGTATTTT.

The genes are TRBV2 and TRBJ1-4; a possible D gene is TRBD1 (6 bases). V gave up 8 bases and J gave up 4 bases, with 23 bases separating them. Per germline, CDR1 SNHLY and CDR2 FYNNEI. There are 17 residues in the CDR3. The CDR3 region is CASRTPGHRSGNEKLFF. The CDR3 nucleotides are TGTGCCAGCCGAACCCCGGGACACCGAAGTGGTAATGAAAAACTGTTTTTT.

The rearrangement links TRBV7-9 to TRBJ1-5; D not resolved. CDR1 SEHNR and CDR2 FQNEAQ come from the germline V gene (reference sequence). The CDR3 contains 17 residues. V gave up 1 base and J gave up 0 bases, with 13 bases separating them. The CDR3 DNA reads TGTGCCAGCAGCTTAGGTGCAGGAACTTATAGCAATCAGCCCCAGCATTTT. Residues: CASSLGAGTYSNQPQHF.

The chain combines TRBV27 with TRBJ2-7; 9 bases agree with TRBD1. The CDR3 has 14 amino acids. CDR1 MNHEY and CDR2 SMNVEV come from the germline V gene (reference sequence). Trimming cost V 6 bases and J 4 bases; bases outside gene matches: 7. CDR3 DNA sequence: TGTGCCAGCAGCTGGGGACAGGGTCTTTACGAGCAGTACTTC. As protein: CASSWGQGLYEQYF.

This chain links TRBV7-3 with TRBJ2-3; 10 bases match TRBD1. In germline, CDR1 is SGHTA, CDR2 FQGTGA. This CDR3 is built from 15 residues. V shed 5 bases and J 9 bases; nucleotides not matched to a gene: 11. The CDR3 loop reads CASSPSGTGEVTQYF. DNA of the CDR3: TGTGCCAGCAGCCCCTCCGGGACAGGGGAAGTCACGCAGTATTTT.

The chain joins TRBV18 to TRBJ2-3; D remains ambiguous. There are 13 residues in the CDR3. V gave up 0 bases and J gave up 4 bases, with 5 bases separating them. The V gene's germline CDR1 is KGHSH and CDR2 LQKENI. DNA of the CDR3: TGTGCCAGCTCACCACCGGAGCCAGATACGCAGTATTTT. It translates to CASSPPEPDTQYF.

The sample holds a few counts of this clone. This sequence joins TRBV2 and TRBJ2-3; 10 bases match TRBD1. The V and J ends lost 1 base and 2 bases, in that order; junction bases with no gene match: 3. CDR3 length equals 16 residues. CDR1 and CDR2 from the germline V gene are SNHLY and FYNNEI. CDR3 residues: CASSEGTGGFTDTQYF. In DNA, the CDR3 is TGTGCCAGCAGTGAAGGGACAGGGGGTTTCACAGATACGCAGTATTTT.

J is TRBJ2-7 and V is TRBV29-1, with D maybe TRBD1 (5 bases). The V and J ends lost 5 bases and 2 bases respectively, with 10 bases between them. Germline CDR1 SQVTM, CDR2 ANQGSEA. The CDR3 consists of 12 residues. The DNA for the CDR3 is TGCAGCGTTTCCAGGGTTCCCTACGAGCAGTACTTC. This translates into CSVSRVPYEQYF.

This clone was detected once. This chain joins TRBV11-3 and TRBJ2-5; D unresolved. Germline loops: CDR1 SGHNT, CDR2 YENEEA. The V end lost 1 base, the J end lost 1 base, and 4 bases lay between the germline ends. The CDR3 has 13 amino acids. The CDR3 spells CASSLGSQETQYF. In DNA, the CDR3 is TGTGCCAGCAGCTTAGGCAGCCAAGAGACCCAGTACTTC.

The chain employs TRBV5-1 and TRBJ2-1, with D perhaps matching TRBD1 (6 bases). V was shortened by 0 bases and J by 4 bases, with 11 bases between the two germline ends. The germline gives CDR1 SGHRS, CDR2 YFSETQ. The CDR3 consists of 15 residues. DNA of the CDR3: TGCGCCAGCAGCTTGGACAGGGCGGCTTACAATGAGCAGTTCTTC. It codes for CASSLDRAAYNEQFF.

CDR3 nucleotides: TGTGCCAGCAGGGCAGACGGGGGGCGTCCGCAAGAGACCCAGTACTTC. It yields the protein CASRADGGRPQETQYF. The chain uses TRBV7-2 and TRBJ2-5; tentatively, D is TRBD2 (7 bases). CDR3 length: 16 residues. Trimming cost V 6 bases and J 2 bases, with 19 bases left between them. The V gene's germline CDR1 is SGHTA and CDR2 FQGNSA. The whole variable domain, filled in from reference TRBV7-2 and TRBJ2-5, reads GAGVSQSPSNKVTEKGKDVELRCDPISGHTALYWYRQSLGQGLEFLIYFQGNSAPDKSGLPSDRFSAERTGGSVSTLTIQRTQQEDSAVYLCASRADGGRPQETQYFGPGTRLLVL.

V and J are TRBV18 and TRBJ2-7, with 9 bases aligning to TRBD2. V shed 4 bases and J 5 bases; nucleotides not matched to a gene: 3. Germline V gene lookup returns CDR1 KGHSH and CDR2 LQKENI. The CDR3 sequence is 13 residues long. For the CDR3, the DNA is TGTGCCAGCTCACTCGGGACTAGCAACGAGCAGTACTTC. Protein sequence: CASSLGTSNEQYF.

The gene calls are TRBV10-3 and TRBJ1-1, with D hard to call. Germline-derived CDR1 and CDR2 are ENHRY and SYGVKD. Trimming stripped 6 bases from V and 1 base from J, with 6 bases between. The CDR3 is 12 amino acids. The CDR3 reads CAISQKNTEAFF. Written as DNA, the CDR3 is TGTGCCATCAGCCAGAAGAACACTGAAGCTTTCTTT.

The rearrangement links TRBV10-3 to TRBJ2-3; TRBD2 matches at 15 bases. The V and J ends lost 6 bases and 6 bases, in that order; junction bases with no gene match: 4. The germline gives CDR1 ENHRY, CDR2 SYGVKD. CDR3 size: 15 residues. CDR3 sequence reads: CAIRAGTSGGDTQYF. The CDR3 bases are TGTGCCATCAGGGCGGGGACTAGCGGGGGGGATACGCAGTATTTT.

The chain combines TRBV7-9 with TRBJ2-3; 7 bases align to TRBD2. The CDR3 runs to 17 residues. Germline CDR1 and CDR2: SEHNR and FQNEAQ (reference sequence). V gave up 5 bases and J gave up 4 bases; unmatched junction bases: 15. CDR3 DNA: TGTGCCAGCAGCCCCCATGCCGGGACTACTGTTGCAGATACGCAGTATTTT. It translates to CASSPHAGTTVADTQYF.